These 4 T cell receptor beta chains originate from one sample sequenced in a study of tumor-infiltrating lymphocytes in primary liver carcinoma. Out of unsorted whole blood came the blood RNA, and germline DNA was extracted as well. The researchers produced TCR beta cDNA from around 500 ng total RNA with a constant-region primer. Three nested multiplex PCR rounds, a slightly modified ARM-PCR method, built the TCR beta libraries. Rounds one and two of PCR, each of roughly 10 cycles, were primed with TRBV1-TRBV30 forward primers and a C-beta reverse primer. TCRdb passed the multiplex PCR reads through MiXCR, listing each CDR3 protein once. The table has a few hundred thousand distinct CDR3 sequences, approximately 54% seen once. Source material: peripheral blood. The source of these receptors is a woman aged 25 to 45 with primary liver carcinoma and hepatitis B virus infection.

Regarding this clonotype: One base away lies a much larger clone, so this may be a sequencing read error. The chain joins TRBV29-1 to TRBJ1-2; 7 positions agree with TRBD1. The CDR3 is 13 amino acids. V gave up 4 bases and J gave up 6 bases; unmatched junction bases: 8. The germline gives CDR1 SQVTM, CDR2 ANQGSEA. CDR3 in amino acids: CSVAPDRDHGYTF. In DNA form, the CDR3 reads TGCAGCGTTGCGCCTGACAGGGACCATGGCTACACCTTC.

As concerns this clonotype: This may arise from a read error, as a much more abundant clone is one base away. The V call is TRBV12-3 or TRBV12-4, the J call TRBJ1-2; D is ambiguous. The CDR3 extends over 13 amino acids. V dropped 7 bases and J dropped 5 bases, with 14 bases sitting between them. The DNA for the CDR3 is TGTGCCAGCAACCGTCAAGGACTGTATGGCTACACCTTC. Amino acids: CASNRQGLYGYTF.

About this clonotype: This may come from a read error, since a much larger clone is one base off. The chain has TRBV11-2 and TRBJ1-1, with D possibly TRBD1 on 5 matching bases. Germline V gene data show CDR1 as SGHAT and CDR2 as FQNNGV. CDR3 size: 15 residues. DNA for the CDR3: TGTGCCAGCAGTCACGGATGGGGGGGGAGCACTGAAGTTTTCTTT. It codes for CASSHGWGGSTEVFF.

Notes on this clonotype: Germline is not matched at one junction end, which may reflect a read error. V gene TRBV11-2 combines with J gene TRBJ2-3, with 8 bases that match TRBD1. This CDR3 region has 14 residues. CDR1 is SGHAT and CDR2 is FQNNGV in the germline V gene. The CDR3 region is CARSLNRGTDTQYF. The DNA of the CDR3 is TGTGCCAGGAGCTTAAACAGGGGGACAGATACGCAGTATTTT.